The rows below give T cell receptor beta chains drawn from one sample of a study of blood T cell repertoires in COVID-19. Here immunoSEQ multiplex PCR was the method, and the copy in TCRdb shows in-frame clones only, minus some. This sample has fewer than 500,000 clones, with roughly 88% found just once. Sequencing was carried out using PBMCs or T cells enriched from blood (not recorded which). The receptors here all came from a woman in her 30s with acute COVID-19. Both conserved end residues are part of each CDR3. Fields, in order: D gene, V gene, CDR3 length, J gene, clone size, CDR3 protein, CDR3 DNA. D genes are given only for firm matches. Some rows mark clone size as missing; the rest say once, few, many or name a class of expanded clone.

NA	TRBV5-1	14	TRBJ1-1	NA	CASSWEGMDTEAFF	TGCGCCAGCAGCTGGGAGGGGATGGACACTGAAGCTTTCTTT
NA	TRBV5-6	13	TRBJ1-6	NA	CASSRDTLEALHF	TGTGCCAGCAGCCGGGACACTCTAGAGGCCCTCCACTTT
NA	TRBV5-1	15	TRBJ1-5	NA	CASSPGQGLNQPQHF	TGCGCCAGCAGCCCCGGGCAGGGGTTGAATCAGCCCCAGCATTTT
NA	TRBV2	12	TRBJ2-3	NA	CASSDWLDTQYF	TGTGCCAGCAGTGATTGGCTAGATACGCAGTATTTT
NA	TRBV3-1/TRBV3-2	13	TRBJ2-7	NA	CASSQPNSRFAYF	TGTGCCAGCAGCCAGCCAAATAGCCGTTTCGCGTACTTC
NA	TRBV11-1	15	TRBJ2-4	few	CASSNRGLAKNIQYF	TGTGCCAGCAGCAATAGGGGGTTAGCCAAAAACATTCAGTACTTC
NA	TRBV5-1	17	TRBJ1-4	NA	CASSLARGTTTNEKLFF	TGCGCCAGCAGCTTGGCTCGGGGGACCACAACTAATGAAAAACTGTTTTTT
NA	TRBV4-1	15	TRBJ1-4	NA	CASSHGATDNEKLFF	TGCGCCAGCAGCCACGGAGCCACTGATAATGAAAAACTGTTTTTT
TRBD2	TRBV2	16	TRBJ2-7	NA	CASRWGRTSGPYEQYF	TGTGCCAGCAGGTGGGGGCGGACTAGCGGCCCCTACGAGCAGTACTTC
NA	TRBV5-6	14	TRBJ2-1	once	CASSLARTFNEQFF	TGTGCCAGCAGCTTGGCTCGGACTTTCAATGAGCAGTTCTTC
NA	TRBV19	14	TRBJ2-1	NA	CASSSRTSYNEQFF	TGTGCCAGTAGTTCCCGGACTTCCTACAATGAGCAGTTCTTC
NA	TRBV5-1	16	TRBJ2-3	NA	CASSLDSGSPSDTQYF	TGCGCCAGCAGCTTGGATTCGGGTAGTCCCTCAGATACGCAGTATTTT
NA	TRBV15	13	TRBJ2-7	few	CATSSRGGGEQYF	TGTGCCACCAGCAGCAGAGGGGGGGGTGAGCAGTACTTC
TRBD2	TRBV9	15	TRBJ2-1	NA	CASSVASGGHNEQFF	TGTGCCAGCAGCGTAGCGAGCGGGGGCCACAATGAGCAGTTCTTC
TRBD1	TRBV18	16	TRBJ2-3	NA	CASSPMGQSSTDTQYF	TGTGCCAGCTCACCAATGGGACAGTCTAGCACAGATACGCAGTATTTT
TRBD1	TRBV25-1	15	TRBJ1-2	NA	CASSEWYRGRSGYTF	TGTGCCAGCAGTGAATGGTACAGGGGGCGCTCCGGCTACACCTTC
NA	TRBV6-5	12	TRBJ1-1	NA	CATSTGDTEAFF	TGTGCCACATCTACAGGAGACACTGAAGCTTTCTTT
NA	TRBV3-1/TRBV3-2	15	TRBJ2-6	NA	CASSHRGSGANVLTF	TGTGCCAGCAGCCATCGAGGGTCTGGGGCCAACGTCCTGACTTTC
NA	TRBV14	13	TRBJ1-5	NA	CASSPGPYQPQHF	TGTGCCAGCAGCCCAGGGCCTTATCAGCCCCAGCATTTT
NA	TRBV7-9	17	TRBJ2-3	NA	CASSLGRSRVSTDTQYF	TGTGCCAGCAGCTTGGGTAGGAGCAGGGTGAGCACAGATACGCAGTATTTT
NA	TRBV6-1	12	TRBJ2-3	NA	CASSERGDTQYF	TGTGCCAGCAGTGAACGGGGGGATACGCAGTATTTT
TRBD1	TRBV6-1	16	TRBJ2-7	NA	CASSDQGQGGSYEQYF	TGTGCCAGCAGTGACCAAGGACAGGGCGGTTCCTACGAGCAGTACTTC
NA	TRBV10-2	13	TRBJ2-1	NA	CASSEPRVLEQFF	TGCGCCAGCAGTGAGCCCCGTGTTCTTGAGCAGTTCTTC
TRBD2	TRBV10-2	16	TRBJ2-3	NA	CASSERTSGEADTQYF	TGCGCCAGCAGTGAGAGGACTAGCGGGGAGGCGGATACGCAGTATTTT
TRBD1	TRBV27	14	TRBJ2-7	NA	CASSDRGAPYEQYF	TGTGCCAGCAGTGACAGGGGCGCACCCTACGAGCAGTACTTC
NA	TRBV5-1	17	TRBJ1-2	NA	CASSRGAREGLNYGYTF	TGCGCCAGCAGCCGGGGGGCCCGAGAAGGCTTAAACTATGGCTACACCTTC
TRBD2	TRBV5-4	14	TRBJ2-1	NA	CASSLSGGVNEQFF	TGTGCCAGCAGCCTCAGCGGGGGGGTAAATGAGCAGTTCTTC
TRBD1	TRBV6-4	15	TRBJ1-6	NA	CASRRGQGYNSPLHF	TGTGCCAGCAGGAGGGGACAGGGATATAATTCACCCCTCCACTTT
NA	TRBV24-1	14	TRBJ1-1	NA	CATSDSDVNTEAFF	TGTGCCACCAGTGACAGCGACGTGAACACTGAAGCTTTCTTT
NA	TRBV4-2	14	TRBJ2-1	few	CASSPGRGGAEQFF	TGTGCCAGCAGCCCGGGGCGAGGGGGAGCGGAGCAGTTCTTC
NA	TRBV6-1	14	TRBJ1-2	once	CASSESITRYGYTF	TGTGCCAGCAGTGAATCGATCACTAGATATGGCTACACCTTC
NA	TRBV24-1	11	TRBJ2-7	NA	CATSEGVEQYF	TGTGCCACCAGTGAAGGGGTTGAGCAGTACTTC
NA	TRBV4-1	15	TRBJ1-2	NA	CASSQVAGENYGYTF	TGCGCCAGCAGCCAAGTCGCAGGGGAAAACTATGGCTACACCTTC
TRBD1	TRBV18	15	TRBJ1-2	NA	CASSLRTGSDYGYTF	TGTGCCAGCTCATTACGGACAGGGTCGGACTATGGCTACACCTTC
TRBD1	TRBV7-9	16	TRBJ2-2	NA	CASSRRGQGNTGELFF	TGTGCCAGCAGCCGAAGGGGACAGGGGAACACCGGGGAGCTGTTTTTT
NA	TRBV7-3	15	TRBJ1-6	NA	CASSLTPLSNSPLHF	TGTGCCAGCAGCTTAACCCCCCTAAGTAATTCACCCCTCCACTTT
TRBD1	TRBV19	18	TRBJ2-2	NA	CASSPGSRTGEDTGELFF	TGTGCCAGTAGCCCGGGTTCCCGGACAGGGGAGGACACCGGGGAGCTGTTTTTT
NA	TRBV5-1	18	TRBJ2-1	NA	CASSPAPGAREYYNEQFF	TGCGCCAGCAGCCCTGCCCCGGGAGCCAGGGAGTACTACAATGAGCAGTTCTTC
TRBD1	TRBV24-1	15	TRBJ1-2	NA	CATSEGTGGRGGYTF	TGTGCCACCAGTGAGGGGACAGGGGGCAGGGGTGGCTACACCTTC
NA	TRBV5-8	15	TRBJ2-3	NA	CASTPLTASTDTQYF	TGTGCCAGCACTCCCCTGACAGCTAGCACAGATACGCAGTATTTT
TRBD2	TRBV7-2	16	TRBJ2-2	NA	CASSLGGTSLAGELFF	TGTGCCAGCAGCTTAGGAGGGACTAGTCTAGCCGGGGAGCTGTTTTTT
TRBD1	TRBV7-9	17	TRBJ1-6	NA	CASSLGTGGGYNSPLHF	TGTGCCAGCAGCTTAGGGACAGGGGGCGGTTATAATTCACCCCTCCACTTT
NA	TRBV14	15	TRBJ1-4	NA	CASSPRTVLNEKLFF	TGTGCCAGCAGCCCCCGGACAGTGCTGAATGAAAAACTGTTTTTT
TRBD2	TRBV6-4	15	TRBJ2-1	NA	CASSPTSGGENEQFF	TGTGCCAGCAGCCCGACTAGCGGGGGAGAGAATGAGCAGTTCTTC
NA	TRBV27	13	TRBJ1-5	NA	CASSRDLAQPQHF	TGTGCCAGCAGTCGAGATCTAGCCCAGCCCCAGCATTTT
TRBD1	TRBV2	15	TRBJ2-3	NA	CASSGRTGGTDTQYF	TGTGCCAGCAGTGGTAGGACAGGGGGTACAGATACGCAGTATTTT
TRBD1	TRBV10-2	14	TRBJ1-2	few	CASSPDRANYGYTF	TGCGCCAGCAGTCCGGACAGGGCAAACTATGGCTACACCTTC
TRBD1	TRBV24-1	17	TRBJ2-2	NA	CATSDPTDRGVTGELFF	TGTGCCACCAGTGATCCTACCGACAGGGGGGTTACCGGGGAGCTGTTTTTT
NA	TRBV13	15	TRBJ2-7	once	CASSATGESSYEQYF	TGTGCCAGCAGCGCGACGGGGGAGAGCTCCTACGAGCAGTACTTC
NA	TRBV5-1	14	TRBJ1-6	NA	CASSLGQNNSPLHF	TGCGCCAGCAGCTTGGGACAGAATAATTCACCCCTCCACTTT
NA	TRBV11-2	19	TRBJ2-7	NA	CASSPSYRVGAVRNYEQYF	TGTGCCAGCAGCCCGTCGTATCGGGTGGGAGCCGTAAGGAATTACGAGCAGTACTTC
NA	TRBV29-1	15	TRBJ1-3	NA	CSVEHQREGGNTIYF	TGCAGCGTTGAACACCAACGGGAGGGGGGGAACACCATATATTTT
NA	TRBV3-1/TRBV3-2	14	TRBJ1-1	NA	CASSQVSGFTEAFF	TGTGCCAGCAGCCAAGTTTCGGGGTTCACTGAAGCTTTCTTT
NA	TRBV7-2	15	TRBJ1-1	NA	CASSAQTAMNTEAFF	TGTGCCAGCAGCGCCCAGACAGCAATGAACACTGAAGCTTTCTTT
TRBD1	TRBV5-1	15	TRBJ2-2	NA	CASSFGQDNTGELFF	TGCGCCAGCAGCTTTGGACAGGATAACACCGGGGAGCTGTTTTTT